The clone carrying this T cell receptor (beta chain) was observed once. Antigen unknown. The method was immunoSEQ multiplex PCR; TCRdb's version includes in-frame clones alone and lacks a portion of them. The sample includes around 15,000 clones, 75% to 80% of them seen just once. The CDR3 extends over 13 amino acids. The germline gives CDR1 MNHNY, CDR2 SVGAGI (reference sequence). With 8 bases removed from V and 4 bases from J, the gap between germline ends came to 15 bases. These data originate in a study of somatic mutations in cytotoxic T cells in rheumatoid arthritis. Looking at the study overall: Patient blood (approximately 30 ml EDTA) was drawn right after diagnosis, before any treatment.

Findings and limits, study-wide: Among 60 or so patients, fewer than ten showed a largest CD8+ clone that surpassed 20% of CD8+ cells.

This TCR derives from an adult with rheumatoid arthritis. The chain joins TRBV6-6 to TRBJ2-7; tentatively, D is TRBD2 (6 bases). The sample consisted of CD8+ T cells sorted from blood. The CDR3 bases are TGTGCCAGCTGTTCGGGACTCCCTTACGAGCAGTACTTC. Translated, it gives CASCSGLPYEQYF.